This entry lists 8 T cell receptor beta chains sequenced from one sample in a study of shared clonotypes between healthy human individuals. Profiled with immunoSEQ multiplex PCR; TCRdb holds only in-frame clones, not every one. The repertoire has 950,000 to 1,300,000 clones, 65% to 75% of them found once; the top ten carry about 1.5%. Sequenced material: memory CD4+ T cells sorted from blood. Subset given: CD45RA-negative fraction. The origin of the receptors is a man in his late teens or twenties in good health.

In regard to this clone: One end of the junction fails to match germline, which may point to a read error. This chain joins TRBV7-7 and TRBJ2-1; 9 bases line up with TRBD2. This CDR3 is built from 15 residues. CDR1 and CDR2 from the germline V gene are SSHAT and FNYEAQ (reference sequence). Here the CDR3 reads CASSQGTSSLYEQFF. CDR3 coding DNA: TGTGCTAGCAGCCAAGGGACTAGCAGTCTTTACGAGCAGTTCTTC.

The chain is built from TRBV19 and TRBJ1-4; D might be TRBD1 (6 bases). V was pared by 9 bases and J by 6 bases, with 26 bases between. Germline V gives CDR1 LNHDA, CDR2 SQIVND (reference sequence). The CDR3 loop spans 17 amino acids. The CDR3 spells CASTMNRGTGLDEKLFF. As DNA, the CDR3 is TGTGCCAGCACTATGAATAGAGGAACAGGGTTGGATGAAAAACTGTTTTTT.

The rearrangement links TRBV11-2 to TRBJ2-7; D ambiguous. V was pared by 0 bases and J by 3 bases, with 12 bases between. Germline-derived CDR1 and CDR2 are SGHAT and FQNNGV. CDR3 length: 15 residues. CDR3 protein: CASSLDIGVSYEQYF. The DNA of the CDR3 is TGTGCCAGCAGCTTAGACATCGGAGTAAGCTACGAGCAGTACTTC.

The genes are TRBV5-1 and TRBJ2-7; D assignment may be TRBD1 or TRBD2 (5 bases each). Germline values: CDR1 SGHRS, CDR2 YFSETQ. The V end was cut by 1 base, the J end by 2 bases, with 13 bases between. The CDR3 consists of 15 residues. DNA of the CDR3: TGCGCCAGCAGCTTGTACTACTTGGGGGCCTACGAGCAGTACTTC. Translation: CASSLYYLGAYEQYF.

This chain connects TRBV30 to TRBJ2-6; 9 bases match TRBD1. CDR1 is GTSNPN, CDR2 SVGIG, per germline (reference sequence). The CDR3 consists of 17 residues. V was pared by 3 bases and J by 2 bases, with 8 bases of the junction left unmatched. The CDR3 DNA reads TGTGCCTGGAGCAAAACCCGGACAGGGGCTGGGGCCAACGTCCTGACTTTC. Its translation is CAWSKTRTGAGANVLTF.

At least ten counts were recorded for this clone. This chain connects TRBV19 to TRBJ1-2, with D perhaps matching TRBD1 (5 bases). Trimming shortened V by 3 bases and J by 2 bases, and 19 bases separated the two germline ends. The germline CDR1 and CDR2 sequences are LNHDA and SQIVND (reference sequence). CDR3 size: 17 residues. The CDR3 is CASSMYTGTKGNYGYTF. The CDR3 nucleotides read TGTGCCAGTAGTATGTATACAGGAACCAAGGGGAACTATGGCTACACCTTC.

This clone was counted ten times or more. The chain has TRBV4-1 and TRBJ1-5; tentative D call: TRBD1 (5 bases). Germline V gene sequence: CDR1 MGHRA, CDR2 YSYEKL. There are 16 residues in the CDR3. The ends were cut back, 1 base at V and 4 bases at J, with 14 bases in the middle. The chain's CDR3 is CASSQGTGTANQPQHF. The CDR3 DNA is TGCGCCAGCAGCCAAGGGACCGGGACGGCTAATCAGCCCCAGCATTTT.

The rearrangement uses TRBV6-5 and TRBJ2-5; D uncertain. This CDR3 has 13 amino acids. V was cut by 4 bases and J by 4 bases, with 10 bases left in between. CDR1 and CDR2 (germline): MNHEY, SVGAGI. The CDR3, as DNA: TGTGCCAGCAGTTCACCTAGTCGAGAGACCCAGTACTTC. Translated, it gives CASSSPSRETQYF.